The source of this T cell receptor (beta chain) is a study of cytomegalovirus exposure and HLA in healthy donors. Turning to the study itself: A subsequent analysis reported that the roughly 120 validation repertoires were produced on the same platform that had also been used for the 600 to 800 first-cohort repertoires. Study observations and caveats: Researchers catalogued under 200 TCR beta chains as cytomegalovirus-associated. According to a later analysis, TCR clusters from the first cohort tended to co-occur in the roughly 130 validation repertoires.

This clone was seen a handful of times. No antigen is known for it. Produced via immunoSEQ multiplex PCR; TCRdb's table is partial and in-frame only. The table lists some 240,000 clones, roughly 85% of them singletons. Germline V CDR1 and CDR2: MNHEY, SMNVEV (reference sequence). The V gene lost 5 bases and the J gene lost 6 bases, with 13 bases spanning the gap. The CDR3 contains 13 residues. This rearrangement joins TRBV27 to TRBJ1-2; D is unresolved. The TCR comes from a woman between 18 and 30 years old in good health and CMV-seronegative. Sequenced material: PBMCs. The CDR3 region is CASSRGLIDGYTF. DNA of the CDR3: TGTGCCAGCAGTCGGGGTTTAATAGATGGCTACACCTTC.